The 22 T cell receptor beta chains reported below all come from one sample, sequenced in a study of OX40 agonist ivuxolimab in advanced cancers. The library was built by means of the immunoSEQ multiplex PCR assay. What TCRdb holds here is the immuneACCESS table cut down to in-frame rearrangements. Part of the clones is not present; checked against another copy, under half of the missing clones reflect an unresolved V gene, and the others are unexplained. The sample table records approximately 61,000 clones; about 90% of these occur just once. The ten largest clones represent around 1.8% of the sample. The sample was CD4+ or CD8+ T cells sorted from blood, taken in a trial of the OX40 agonist ivuxolimab. All receptors derive from an adult with an advanced solid tumor such as melanoma, head and neck, liver or kidney cancer.

This chain joins TRBV15 and TRBJ2-5, with 9 bases that match TRBD1. The CDR3 has 14 residues. With 0 bases clipped from V and 5 bases from J, the junction kept 1 base outside the gene matches. Germline CDR1 LNHNV, CDR2 YYDKDF (reference sequence). This CDR3 reads CATSRDDRGETQYF. CDR3 DNA sequence: TGTGCCACCAGCAGAGATGACAGGGGGGAGACCCAGTACTTC.

The chain combines TRBV19 with TRBJ2-3; 11 positions match TRBD1. Germline assignment: CDR1 LNHDA and CDR2 SQIVND (reference sequence). There are 15 residues in the CDR3. J gave up 3 bases and V 6 bases, and 5 bases lay outside the gene matches. The CDR3 nucleotides are TGTGCCAGTAGCCGGACAGGGGGCGAGACAGATACGCAGTATTTT. Protein product: CASSRTGGETDTQYF.

In DNA form, the CDR3 reads TGTGCCAGCAGCTTAGATCCCGGACAGGGAAGAGTCTATGGCTACACCTTC. Translation gives CASSLDPGQGRVYGYTF. This chain uses TRBV7-2 with TRBJ1-2, with 8 bases matching TRBD1. V lost 1 base and J lost 4; bases outside the gene matches: 11. The CDR3 is made up of 17 amino acids. CDR1 is SGHTA, CDR2 FQGNSA, per germline.

CDR3 loop: CAWSRGQFQETQYF. The DNA for the CDR3 is TGTGCCTGGAGCCGGGGACAGTTCCAAGAGACCCAGTACTTC. V is TRBV30 and J is TRBJ2-5; TRBD1 matches 7 bases. This CDR3 comprises 14 residues. The V gene's germline CDR1 is GTSNPN and CDR2 SVGIG (reference sequence). V lost 3 bases, J lost 1 base, and 5 bases stayed unmatched.

This chain uses TRBV2 with TRBJ2-7, with D perhaps TRBD1 or TRBD2 (5 bases each). Trimming took 7 bases from V and 1 from J, leaving 11 bases between them. The CDR3 runs to 13 residues. Germline CDR1 and CDR2: SNHLY and FYNNEI. The CDR3 loop reads CASIRDVSYEQYF. The CDR3 DNA follows: TGTGCCAGCATCCGGGACGTTTCCTACGAGCAGTACTTC.

V usage is TRBV10-3 and J usage is TRBJ2-2; either TRBD1 or TRBD2 may fit D (5 bases each). The CDR3 is 16 residues long. Germline CDR1 and CDR2: ENHRY and SYGVKD. Trimming left V 6 bases short and J 0 bases short, with 14 bases between. The CDR3 region is CAISALPGPNTGELFF. The CDR3, as DNA: TGTGCCATCAGCGCGTTGCCGGGGCCGAACACCGGGGAGCTGTTTTTT.

The CDR3 sequence is CAISRQGGSTGELFF. The CDR3, as DNA: TGTGCCATCAGTCGACAGGGAGGCAGCACCGGGGAGCTGTTTTTT. The chain carries TRBV10-3 and TRBJ2-2; D is possibly TRBD1 (7 bases). Between the trimmed V and J ends, which lost 5 bases and 4 bases, there was a span of 14 bases. Germline assignment: CDR1 ENHRY and CDR2 SYGVKD. The CDR3 totals 15 residues.

The rearrangement uses TRBV2 and TRBJ2-1, with D possibly called TRBD1 or TRBD2 (5 bases each). Trimming pared 8 bases from V and 10 bases from J, leaving 18 bases between. The CDR3 is made up of 13 amino acids. Germline V CDR1 and CDR2: SNHLY, FYNNEI. The CDR3 DNA reads TGTGCCAGCTCCCGGACTTCGACAGCGGAGCAGTTCTTC. Encoded protein: CASSRTSTAEQFF.

V gene TRBV7-9 combines with J gene TRBJ2-3, with 7 nucleotides matching TRBD1. This CDR3 contains 17 residues. Per the germline V gene, CDR1 is SEHNR and CDR2 is FQNEAQ (reference sequence). V shed 5 bases and J 0 bases; nucleotides not matched to a gene: 11. CDR3 loop: CASSPLRQGFSTDTQYF. DNA of the CDR3: TGTGCCAGCAGCCCCCTTCGACAGGGCTTTAGCACAGATACGCAGTATTTT.

V and J are TRBV11-1 and TRBJ2-1; 9 bases map to TRBD2. This CDR3 has 14 residues. Germline values: CDR1 SGHAT, CDR2 FQDESV (reference sequence). V lost 5 bases and J lost 8; bases outside the gene matches: 7. In nucleotides, the CDR3 is TGTGCCAGCAGCGCGGGGGGGCCGGTCGATGAGCAGTTCTTC. Protein: CASSAGGPVDEQFF.

Only a few counts were recorded for this clone. The chain employs TRBV2 and TRBJ2-7, with a possible D match to TRBD1 (5 bases). This CDR3 has 14 amino acids. CDR1 and CDR2 (germline): SNHLY, FYNNEI. The V end was cut by 2 bases, the J end by 1 base, with 9 bases between. As DNA, the CDR3 is TGTGCCAGCAGTGAACAGGGCGGATCCTACGAGCAGTACTTC. This encodes CASSEQGGSYEQYF.

A single count supports this clone. This sequence joins TRBV14 and TRBJ2-7, with a possible D match to TRBD1 (5 bases). V was pared by 2 bases and J by 12 bases, with 20 bases between. The CDR3 totals 14 residues. Looked up from germline, CDR1 is SGHDN and CDR2 is FVKESK. CDR3 loop: CASSQISEVAGAYF. The CDR3 region has the DNA TGTGCCAGCAGCCAAATAAGTGAGGTGGCTGGGGCGTACTTC.

V is TRBV9 and J is TRBJ2-2; D possibly corresponds to TRBD2 (6 bases). Looked up from germline, CDR1 is SGDLS and CDR2 is YYNGEE. The CDR3 has 15 amino acids. V shed 0 bases and J shed 7 bases, with 13 bases lying between them. The CDR3 DNA sequence: TGTGCCAGCAGCGTAGCTACGGGGGTGAACGGGGAGCTGTTTTTT. It encodes CASSVATGVNGELFF.

CDR3 DNA sequence: TGTGCCAGCAGCTTAGTGGTCAGAAGCTCCTACGAGCAGTACTTC. Translating it yields CASSLVVRSSYEQYF. V usage is TRBV7-2 and J usage is TRBJ2-7; D remains unclear. With 1 base removed from V and 0 bases from J, the gap between germline ends came to 10 bases. The CDR3 has 15 residues. The germline gives CDR1 SGHTA, CDR2 FQGNSA.

The gene calls are TRBV10-3 and TRBJ2-5; TRBD1 matches at 8 bases. J gave up 4 bases and V 6 bases, and 4 bases lay outside the gene matches. Germline assignment: CDR1 ENHRY and CDR2 SYGVKD. The CDR3 runs 13 residues. The CDR3: CAISRTGRETQYF. The CDR3 nucleotides are TGTGCCATCAGCCGGACAGGGCGAGAGACCCAGTACTTC.

The chain has TRBV25-1 and TRBJ1-1; D not certain. The CDR3 length is 14 residues. Germline CDR1 MGHDK, CDR2 SYGVNS. Trimming removed 6 bases from V and 7 bases from J, with 18 bases in between. The chain's CDR3 is CASSPSRALNEAFF. In DNA, the CDR3 is TGTGCCAGCAGCCCCAGCCGGGCCTTAAATGAAGCTTTCTTT. Variable domain in full (rest from reference TRBV25-1 and TRBJ1-1): EADIYQTPRYLVIGTGKKITLECSQTMGHDKMYWYQQDPGMELHLIHYSYGVNSTEKGDLSSESTVSRIRTEHFPLTLESARPSHTSQYLCASSPSRALNEAFFGQGTRLTVV.

The chain links TRBV7-9 to TRBJ2-7; a weak D match, TRBD2 (5 bases). The CDR3 is 12 residues long. Trimming took 4 bases from V and 6 from J, leaving 10 bases between them. Germline CDR1 is SEHNR and CDR2 is FQNEAQ (reference sequence). The CDR3 region has the DNA TGTGCCAGCAGCTCCGGACTCTCCGAGCAGTACTTC. It specifies CASSSGLSEQYF. The full variable domain, its missing parts supplied by reference TRBV7-9 and TRBJ2-7, is DTGVSQNPRHKITKRGQNVTFRCDPISEHNRLYWYRQTLGQGPEFLTYFQNEAQLEKSRLLSDRFSAERPKGSFSTLEIQRTEQGDSAMYLCASSSGLSEQYFGPGTRLTVT.

The V call is TRBV19, the J call TRBJ1-5; D gene unclear. This CDR3 has 12 residues. Germline values: CDR1 LNHDA, CDR2 SQIVND (reference sequence). Trimming cost V 8 bases and J 4 bases, with 9 bases left between them. Here the CDR3 reads CASSKENQPQHF. CDR3 in DNA: TGTGCCAGTTCTAAGGAGAATCAGCCCCAGCATTTT.

The chain joins TRBV28 to TRBJ2-7; no clear D gene. The germline gives CDR1 MDHEN, CDR2 SYDVKM. The CDR3 consists of 11 residues. Trimming pared 5 bases from V and 3 bases from J, leaving 5 bases between. The CDR3 nucleotides read TGTGCCAGCAGTATACACTACGAGCAGTACTTC. Residues: CASSIHYEQYF.

V gene TRBV28 combines with J gene TRBJ2-6; TRBD2 aligns across 7 bases. Germline V CDR1 and CDR2: MDHEN, SYDVKM. The V segment lost 6 bases and the J segment 2 bases; nucleotides outside the gene matches: 10. This CDR3 has 17 residues. CDR3 region: CASRVGLVQPGANVLTF. The DNA of the CDR3 is TGTGCCAGCAGAGTAGGACTAGTACAGCCTGGGGCCAACGTCCTGACTTTC.

This clone is categorized as medium-sized. This chain joins TRBV19 and TRBJ1-2; perhaps TRBD1 as D (5 bases). The V gene's germline CDR1 is LNHDA and CDR2 SQIVND (reference sequence). V was trimmed by 5 bases and J by 2 bases, leaving 15 bases between them. The CDR3 spans 15 residues. The CDR3 protein is CASSSTGTQNYGYTF. The CDR3 nucleotides read TGTGCCAGTAGTTCAACCGGGACCCAAAACTATGGCTACACCTTC.

CDR3 sequence (DNA): TGTGCCAGCAGAGATCTGGGACAGGGGAAAGAGACCCAGTACTTC. Translating gives CASRDLGQGKETQYF. This rearrangement joins TRBV2 to TRBJ2-5, with 10 bases matching TRBD1. Germline V CDR1 and CDR2: SNHLY, FYNNEI. This CDR3 contains 15 residues. V lost 6 bases, J lost 3 bases, and 7 bases stayed unmatched.